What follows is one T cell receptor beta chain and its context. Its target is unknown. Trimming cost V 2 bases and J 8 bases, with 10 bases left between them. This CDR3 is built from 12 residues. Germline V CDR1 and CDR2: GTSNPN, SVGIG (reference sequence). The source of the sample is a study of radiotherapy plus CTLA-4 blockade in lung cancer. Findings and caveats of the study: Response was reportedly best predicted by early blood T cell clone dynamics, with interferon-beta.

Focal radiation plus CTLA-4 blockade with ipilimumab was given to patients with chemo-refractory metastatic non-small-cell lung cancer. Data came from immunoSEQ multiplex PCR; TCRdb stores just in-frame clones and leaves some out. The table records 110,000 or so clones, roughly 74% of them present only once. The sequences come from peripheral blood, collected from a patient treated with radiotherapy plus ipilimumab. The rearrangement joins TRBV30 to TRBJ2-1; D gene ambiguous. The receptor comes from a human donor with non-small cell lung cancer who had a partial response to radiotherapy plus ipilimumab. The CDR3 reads CAWSSYSDEQFF. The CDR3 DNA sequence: TGTGCCTGGAGTTCTTACTCGGATGAGCAGTTCTTC.